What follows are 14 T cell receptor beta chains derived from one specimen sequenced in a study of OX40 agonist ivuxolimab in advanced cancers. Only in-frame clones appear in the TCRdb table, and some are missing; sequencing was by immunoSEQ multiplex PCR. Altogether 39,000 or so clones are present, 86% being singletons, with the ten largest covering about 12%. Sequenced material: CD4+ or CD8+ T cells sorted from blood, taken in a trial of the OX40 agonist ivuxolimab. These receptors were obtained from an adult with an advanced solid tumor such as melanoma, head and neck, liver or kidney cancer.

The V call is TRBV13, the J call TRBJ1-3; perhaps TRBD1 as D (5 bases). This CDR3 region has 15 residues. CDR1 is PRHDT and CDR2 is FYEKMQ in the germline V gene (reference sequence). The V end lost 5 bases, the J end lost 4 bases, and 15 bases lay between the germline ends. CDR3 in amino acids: CASSPGGGYGNTIYF. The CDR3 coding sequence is TGTGCCAGCAGCCCCGGGGGGGGTTACGGAAACACCATATATTTT.

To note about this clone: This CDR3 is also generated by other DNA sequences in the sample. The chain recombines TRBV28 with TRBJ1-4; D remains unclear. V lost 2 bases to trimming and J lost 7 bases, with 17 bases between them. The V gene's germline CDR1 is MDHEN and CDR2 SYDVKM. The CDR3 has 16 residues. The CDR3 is CASSLGAPSGREKLFF. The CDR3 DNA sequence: TGTGCCAGCAGTTTAGGTGCTCCGAGTGGACGTGAAAAACTGTTTTTT.

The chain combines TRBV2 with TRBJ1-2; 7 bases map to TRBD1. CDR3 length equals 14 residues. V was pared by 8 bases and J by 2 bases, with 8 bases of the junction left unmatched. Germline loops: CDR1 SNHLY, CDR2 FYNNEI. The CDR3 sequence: CASPGTVQNYGYTF. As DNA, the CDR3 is TGTGCCAGCCCGGGGACAGTTCAGAACTATGGCTACACCTTC.

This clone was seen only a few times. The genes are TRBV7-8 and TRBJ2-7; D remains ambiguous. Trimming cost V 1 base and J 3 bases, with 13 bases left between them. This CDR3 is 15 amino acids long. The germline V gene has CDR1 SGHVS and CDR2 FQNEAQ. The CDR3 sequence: CASSLGGSSSYEQYF. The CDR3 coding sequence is TGTGCCAGCAGCTTAGGGGGTTCTTCCAGCTACGAGCAGTACTTC.

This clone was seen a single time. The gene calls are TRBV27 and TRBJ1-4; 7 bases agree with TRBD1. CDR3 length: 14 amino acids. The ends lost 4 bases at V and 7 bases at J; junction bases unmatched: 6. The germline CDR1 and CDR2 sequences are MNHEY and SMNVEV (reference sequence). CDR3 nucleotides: TGTGCCAGCAGTTGGCGACAGGGCGGTGAAAAACTGTTTTTT. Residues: CASSWRQGGEKLFF.

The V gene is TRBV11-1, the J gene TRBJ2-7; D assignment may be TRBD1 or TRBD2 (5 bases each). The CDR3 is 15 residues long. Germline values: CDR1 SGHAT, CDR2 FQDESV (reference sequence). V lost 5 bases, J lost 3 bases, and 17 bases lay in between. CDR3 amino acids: CASSRVSGTVYEQYF. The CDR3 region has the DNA TGTGCCAGCAGCCGTGTGTCGGGGACCGTCTACGAGCAGTACTTC.

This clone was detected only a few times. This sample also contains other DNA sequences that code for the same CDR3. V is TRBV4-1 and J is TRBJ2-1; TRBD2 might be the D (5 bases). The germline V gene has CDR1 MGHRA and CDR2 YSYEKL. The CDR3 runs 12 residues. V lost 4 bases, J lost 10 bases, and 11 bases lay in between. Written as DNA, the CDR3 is TGCGCCAGCAGCCCGGATAGAGGGGAGCAGTTCTTC. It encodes CASSPDRGEQFF.

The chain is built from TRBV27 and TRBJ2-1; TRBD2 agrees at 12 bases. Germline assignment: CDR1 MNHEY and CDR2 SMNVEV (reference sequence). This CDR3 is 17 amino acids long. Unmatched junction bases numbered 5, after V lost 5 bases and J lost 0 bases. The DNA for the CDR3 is TGTGCCAGCAGTCCACTAGCGGGAGGCCTCTCCTACAATGAGCAGTTCTTC. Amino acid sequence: CASSPLAGGLSYNEQFF.

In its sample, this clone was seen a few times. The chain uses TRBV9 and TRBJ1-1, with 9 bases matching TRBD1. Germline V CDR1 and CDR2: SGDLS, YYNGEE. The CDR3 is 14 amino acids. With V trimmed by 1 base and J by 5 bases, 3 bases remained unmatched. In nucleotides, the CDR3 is TGTGCCAGCAGCGTAACAGGGGGCACGACTGAAGCTTTCTTT. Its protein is CASSVTGGTTEAFF.

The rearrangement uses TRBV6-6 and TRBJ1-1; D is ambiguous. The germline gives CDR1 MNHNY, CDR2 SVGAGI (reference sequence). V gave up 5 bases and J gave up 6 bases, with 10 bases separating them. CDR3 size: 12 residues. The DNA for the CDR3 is TGTGCCAGCAGTCCTAGTGGGTCTGAAGCTTTCTTT. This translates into CASSPSGSEAFF.

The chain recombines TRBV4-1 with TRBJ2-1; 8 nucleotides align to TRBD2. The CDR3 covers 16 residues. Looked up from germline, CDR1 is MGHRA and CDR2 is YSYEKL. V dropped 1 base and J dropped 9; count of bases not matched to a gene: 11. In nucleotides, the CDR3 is TGCGCCAGCAGCCAAGGATTGGTGGGCGGGGGGAGTGAGCAGTTCTTC. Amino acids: CASSQGLVGGGSEQFF.

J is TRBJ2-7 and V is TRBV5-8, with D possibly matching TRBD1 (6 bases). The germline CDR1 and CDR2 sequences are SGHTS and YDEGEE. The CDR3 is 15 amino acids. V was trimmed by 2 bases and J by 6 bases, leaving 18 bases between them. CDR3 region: CASSFSATGLREQYF. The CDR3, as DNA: TGTGCCAGCAGCTTCTCGGCGACAGGCCTTCGCGAGCAGTACTTC.

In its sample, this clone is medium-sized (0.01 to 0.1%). This CDR3 reads CASSYSYGYTF. The CDR3, as DNA: TGTGCCAGTAGTTACAGCTATGGCTACACCTTC. V is TRBV19 and J is TRBJ1-2; D is unresolved. The CDR3 has 11 amino acids. V lost 5 bases, J lost 4 bases, and 5 bases lay in between. Germline CDR1 reads LNHDA; CDR2 reads SQIVND (reference sequence).

Here the CDR3 reads CASSSRVAGDKETQYF. CDR3 in DNA: TGTGCCAGCAGCTCAAGAGTAGCGGGCGATAAAGAGACCCAGTACTTC. The V gene is TRBV7-9, the J gene TRBJ2-5; 7 positions match TRBD2. Germline lookup yields CDR1 SEHNR and CDR2 FQNEAQ (reference sequence). The J segment lost 3 bases and the V segment lost 4 bases, leaving 11 bases of the junction unmatched. The CDR3 consists of 16 residues.